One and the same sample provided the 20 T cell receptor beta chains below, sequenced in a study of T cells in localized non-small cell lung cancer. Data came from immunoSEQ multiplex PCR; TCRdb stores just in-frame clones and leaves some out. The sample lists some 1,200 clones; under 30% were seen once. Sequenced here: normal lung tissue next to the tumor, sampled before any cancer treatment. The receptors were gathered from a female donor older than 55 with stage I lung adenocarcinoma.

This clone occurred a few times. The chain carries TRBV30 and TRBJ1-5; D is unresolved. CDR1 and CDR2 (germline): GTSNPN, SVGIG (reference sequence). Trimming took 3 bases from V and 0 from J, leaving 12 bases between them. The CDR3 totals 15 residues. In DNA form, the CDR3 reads TGTGCCTGGAGGTCAACGGACGGTAGCAATCAGCCCCAGCATTTT. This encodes CAWRSTDGSNQPQHF. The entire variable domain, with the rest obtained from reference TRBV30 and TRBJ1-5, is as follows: SQTIHQWPATLVQPVGSPLSLECTVEGTSNPNLYWYRQAAGRGLQLLFYSVGIGQISSEVPQNLSASRPQDRQFILSSKKLLLSDSGFYLCAWRSTDGSNQPQHFGDGTRLSIL.

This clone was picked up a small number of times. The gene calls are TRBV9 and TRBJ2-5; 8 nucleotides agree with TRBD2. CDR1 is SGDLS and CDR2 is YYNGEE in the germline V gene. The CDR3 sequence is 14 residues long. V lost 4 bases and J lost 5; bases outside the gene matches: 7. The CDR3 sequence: CASSFRGGSETQYF. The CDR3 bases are TGTGCCAGCAGCTTTCGGGGGGGCTCGGAGACCCAGTACTTC.

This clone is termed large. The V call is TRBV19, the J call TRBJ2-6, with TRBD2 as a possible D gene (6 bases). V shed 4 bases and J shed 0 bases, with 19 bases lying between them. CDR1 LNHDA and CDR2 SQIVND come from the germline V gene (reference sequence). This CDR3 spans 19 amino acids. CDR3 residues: CASSTEGRTRRSGANVLTF. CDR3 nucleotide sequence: TGTGCCAGTAGTACCGAGGGGAGGACACGCCGCTCTGGGGCCAACGTCCTGACTTTC. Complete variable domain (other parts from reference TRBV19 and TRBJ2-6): DGGITQSPKYLFRKEGQNVTLSCEQNLNHDAMYWYRQDPGQGLRLIYYSQIVNDFQKGDIAEGYSVSREKKESFPLTVTSAQKNPTAFYLCASSTEGRTRRSGANVLTFGAGSRLTVL.

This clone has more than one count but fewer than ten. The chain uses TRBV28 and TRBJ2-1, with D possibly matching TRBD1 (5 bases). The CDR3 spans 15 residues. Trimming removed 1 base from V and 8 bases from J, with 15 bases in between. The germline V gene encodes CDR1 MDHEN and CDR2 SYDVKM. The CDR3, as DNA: TGTGCCAGCAGTTTATTGGGGCAGGGATCCGATGAGCAGTTCTTC. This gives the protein CASSLLGQGSDEQFF.

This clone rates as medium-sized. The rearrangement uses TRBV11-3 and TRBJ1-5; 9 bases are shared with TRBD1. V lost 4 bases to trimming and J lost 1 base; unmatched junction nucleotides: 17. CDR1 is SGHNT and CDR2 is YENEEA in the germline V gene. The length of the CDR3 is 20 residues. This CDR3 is CASSSSLTGTGLLSNQPQHF. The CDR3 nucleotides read TGTGCCAGCAGCTCCTCATTGACCGGGACAGGGCTGTTAAGCAATCAGCCCCAGCATTTT.

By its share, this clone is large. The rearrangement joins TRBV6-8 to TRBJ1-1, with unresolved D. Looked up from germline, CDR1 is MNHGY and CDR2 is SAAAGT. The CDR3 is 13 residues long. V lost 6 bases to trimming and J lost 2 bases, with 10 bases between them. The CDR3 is CASRQTTNTEAFF. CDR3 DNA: TGTGCCAGCAGGCAAACGACAAACACTGAAGCTTTCTTT.

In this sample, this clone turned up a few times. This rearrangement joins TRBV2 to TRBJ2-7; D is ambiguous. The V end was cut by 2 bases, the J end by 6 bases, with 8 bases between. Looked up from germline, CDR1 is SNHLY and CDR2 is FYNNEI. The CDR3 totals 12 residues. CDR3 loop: CASSERRFEQYF. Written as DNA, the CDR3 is TGTGCCAGCAGTGAAAGGCGCTTCGAGCAGTACTTC.

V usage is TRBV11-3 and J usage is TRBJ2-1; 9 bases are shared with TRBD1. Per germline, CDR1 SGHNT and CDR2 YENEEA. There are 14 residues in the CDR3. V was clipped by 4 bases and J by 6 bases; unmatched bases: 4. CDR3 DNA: TGTGCCAGCAGCTGGGACAGGGTGCCCAATGAGCAGTTCTTC. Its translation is CASSWDRVPNEQFF.

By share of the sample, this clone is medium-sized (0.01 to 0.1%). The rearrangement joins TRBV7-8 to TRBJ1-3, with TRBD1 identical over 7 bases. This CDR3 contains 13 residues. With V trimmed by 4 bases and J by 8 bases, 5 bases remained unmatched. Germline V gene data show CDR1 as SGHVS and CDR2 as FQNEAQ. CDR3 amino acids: CASSSGQRDTIYF. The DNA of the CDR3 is TGTGCCAGCAGCTCGGGACAGAGGGACACCATATATTTT. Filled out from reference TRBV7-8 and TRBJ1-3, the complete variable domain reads GAGVSQSPRYKVAKRGQDVALRCDPISGHVSLFWYQQALGQGPEFLTYFQNEAQLDKSGLPSDRFFAERPEGSVSTLKIQRTQQEDSAVYLCASSSGQRDTIYFGEGSWLTVV.

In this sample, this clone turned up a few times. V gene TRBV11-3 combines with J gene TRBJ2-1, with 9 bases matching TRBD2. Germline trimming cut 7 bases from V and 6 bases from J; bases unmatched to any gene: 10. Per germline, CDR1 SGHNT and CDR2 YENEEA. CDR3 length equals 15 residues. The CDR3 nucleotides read TGTGCCAGCAAGCCAAGCGGGGGGAAAGTCAATGAGCAGTTCTTC. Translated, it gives CASKPSGGKVNEQFF. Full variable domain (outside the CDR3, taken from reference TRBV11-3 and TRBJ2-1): EAGVVQSPRYKIIEKKQPVAFWCNPISGHNTLYWYLQNLGQGPELLIRYENEEAVDDSQLPKDRFSAERLKGVDSTLKIQPAELGDSAVYLCASKPSGGKVNEQFFGPGTRLTVL.

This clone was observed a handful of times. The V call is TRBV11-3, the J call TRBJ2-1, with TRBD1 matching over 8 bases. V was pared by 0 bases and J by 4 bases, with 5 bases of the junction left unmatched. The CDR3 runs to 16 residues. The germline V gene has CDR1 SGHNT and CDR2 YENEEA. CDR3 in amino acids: CASSLDGQGTYNEQFF. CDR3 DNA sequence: TGTGCCAGCAGCTTAGATGGACAGGGTACATACAATGAGCAGTTCTTC.

In DNA form, the CDR3 reads TGTGCCAGCAGTGAATGGGCCGGGACGCAAAATGAAAAACTGTTTTTT. Translated: CASSEWAGTQNEKLFF. This chain connects TRBV25-1 to TRBJ1-4, with D perhaps TRBD1 (5 bases). The CDR3 is made up of 16 amino acids. Trimming left V 1 base short and J 5 bases short, with 14 bases between. Germline CDR1 MGHDK, CDR2 SYGVNS.

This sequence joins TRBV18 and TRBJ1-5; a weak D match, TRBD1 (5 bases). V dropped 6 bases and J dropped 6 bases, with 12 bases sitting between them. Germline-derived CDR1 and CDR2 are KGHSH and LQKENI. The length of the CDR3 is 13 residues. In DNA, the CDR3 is TGTGCCAGCTCCGGCGGGGGAGGTCAGCCCCAGCATTTT. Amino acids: CASSGGGGQPQHF.

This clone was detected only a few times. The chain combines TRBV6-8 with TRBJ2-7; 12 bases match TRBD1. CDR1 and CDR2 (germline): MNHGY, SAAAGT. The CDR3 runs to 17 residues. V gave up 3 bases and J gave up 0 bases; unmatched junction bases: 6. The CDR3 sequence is CASSYGGQGADSYEQYF. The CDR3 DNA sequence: TGTGCCAGCAGTTATGGGGGACAGGGGGCGGACTCCTACGAGCAGTACTTC.

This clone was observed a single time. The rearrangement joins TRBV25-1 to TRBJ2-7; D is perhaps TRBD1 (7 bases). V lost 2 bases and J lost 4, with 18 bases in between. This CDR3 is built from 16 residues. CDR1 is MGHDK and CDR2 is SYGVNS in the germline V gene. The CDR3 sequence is CASSEERGLRGYEQYF. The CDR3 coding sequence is TGTGCCAGCAGTGAAGAGAGGGGGCTTCGGGGGTACGAGCAGTACTTC.

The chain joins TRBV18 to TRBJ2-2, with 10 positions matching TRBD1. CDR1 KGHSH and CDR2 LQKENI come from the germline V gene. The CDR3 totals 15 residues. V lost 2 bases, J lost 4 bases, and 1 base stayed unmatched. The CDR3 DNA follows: TGTGCCAGCTCACCAAGGACAGGGGGCACCGGGGAGCTGTTTTTT. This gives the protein CASSPRTGGTGELFF. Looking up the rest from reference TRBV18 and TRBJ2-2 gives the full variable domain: NAGVMQNPRHLVRRRGQEARLRCSPMKGHSHVYWYRQLPEEGLKFMVYLQKENIIDESGMPKERFSAEFPKEGPSILRIQQVVRGDSAAYFCASSPRTGGTGELFFGEGSRLTVL.

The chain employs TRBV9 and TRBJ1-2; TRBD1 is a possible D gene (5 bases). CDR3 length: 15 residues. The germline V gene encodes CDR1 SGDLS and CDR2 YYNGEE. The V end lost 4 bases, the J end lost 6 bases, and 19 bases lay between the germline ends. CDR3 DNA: TGTGCCAGCAGCCCGGGGGTGGGGCAGGGTGATGGCTACACCTTC. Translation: CASSPGVGQGDGYTF. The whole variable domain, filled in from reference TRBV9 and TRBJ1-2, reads DSGVTQTPKHLITATGQRVTLRCSPRSGDLSVYWYQQSLDQGLQFLIQYYNGEERAKGNILERFSAQQFPDLHSELNLSSLELGDSALYFCASSPGVGQGDGYTFGSGTRLTVV.

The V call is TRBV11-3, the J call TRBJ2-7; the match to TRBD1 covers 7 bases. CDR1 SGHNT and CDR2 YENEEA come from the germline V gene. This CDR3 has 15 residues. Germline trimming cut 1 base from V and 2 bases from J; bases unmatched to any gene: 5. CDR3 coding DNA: TGTGCCAGCAGCTTAGGAGTCCAGGGGGCCTACGAGCAGTACTTC. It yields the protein CASSLGVQGAYEQYF.

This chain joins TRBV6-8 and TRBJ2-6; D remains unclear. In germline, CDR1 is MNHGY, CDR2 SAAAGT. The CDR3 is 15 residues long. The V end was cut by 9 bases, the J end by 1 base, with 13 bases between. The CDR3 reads CASSRVGSGANVLTF. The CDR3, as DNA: TGTGCCAGTTCAAGGGTGGGATCTGGGGCCAACGTCCTGACTTTC.

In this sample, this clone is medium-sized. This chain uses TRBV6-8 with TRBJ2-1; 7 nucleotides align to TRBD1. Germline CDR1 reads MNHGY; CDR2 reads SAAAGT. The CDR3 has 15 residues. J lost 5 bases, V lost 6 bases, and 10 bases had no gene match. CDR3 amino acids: CASRATQGTHNEQFF. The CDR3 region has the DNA TGTGCCAGCAGGGCCACACAGGGGACCCACAATGAGCAGTTCTTC.